These T cell receptor beta chains were read from a single sample in a study of glioma-infiltrating T cells after dendritic cell vaccination. The table came from immunoSEQ multiplex PCR; TCRdb's copy has only in-frame clones and leaves some out. The sample holds around 78,000 clones, about nine tenths seen once. The material sequenced was blood, taken after dendritic cell vaccination. The receptors stem from a human donor with glioblastoma. CDR3s leave out the opening cysteine and the closing phenylalanine or tryptophan.

V gene	J gene	CDR3 protein
TRBV28	TRBJ1-4	ASSPTANEKLF
TRBV6-5	TRBJ1-2	ASSSTGWSGYT
TRBV5-4	TRBJ2-7	ASSGRRTGGAFEQY
TRBV10-3	TRBJ1-2	AICPGLQYGYT
TRBV5-1	TRBJ2-5	ASSFLTGAQETQY
TRBV5-8	TRBJ2-5	ASSLEVVGLRETQY
TRBV12-5	TRBJ2-7	ASGLPGQGVFEQY
TRBV2	TRBJ1-5	ASSDRAEPQH
TRBV9	TRBJ2-1	ASSQQGPGEQF
TRBV9	TRBJ2-3	ASSVDGIRTDTQY
TRBV6-5	TRBJ2-1	ASSYEAGGPYNEQF